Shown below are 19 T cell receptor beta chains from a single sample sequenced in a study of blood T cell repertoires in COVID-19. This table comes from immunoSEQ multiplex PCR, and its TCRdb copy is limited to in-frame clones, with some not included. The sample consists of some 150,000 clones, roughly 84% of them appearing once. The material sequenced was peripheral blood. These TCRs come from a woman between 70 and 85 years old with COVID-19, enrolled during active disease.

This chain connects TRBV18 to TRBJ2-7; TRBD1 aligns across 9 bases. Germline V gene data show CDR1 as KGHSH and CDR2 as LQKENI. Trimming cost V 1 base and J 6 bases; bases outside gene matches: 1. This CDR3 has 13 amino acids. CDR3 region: CASSPRTGVEQYF. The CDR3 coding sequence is TGTGCCAGCTCACCACGGACAGGGGTCGAGCAGTACTTC.

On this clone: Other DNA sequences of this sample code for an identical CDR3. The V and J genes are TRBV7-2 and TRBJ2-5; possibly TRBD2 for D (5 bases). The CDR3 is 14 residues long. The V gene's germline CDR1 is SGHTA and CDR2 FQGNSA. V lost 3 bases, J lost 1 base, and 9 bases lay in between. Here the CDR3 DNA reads TGTGCCAGCAGCTTGGGCGGGCCCCAAGAGACCCAGTACTTC. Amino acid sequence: CASSLGGPQETQYF.

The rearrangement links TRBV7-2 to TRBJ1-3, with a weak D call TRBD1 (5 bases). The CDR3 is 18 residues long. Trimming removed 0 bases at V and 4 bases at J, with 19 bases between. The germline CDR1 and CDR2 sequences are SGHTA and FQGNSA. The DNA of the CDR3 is TGTGCCAGCAGCTTAGCGTTTAAAGTTGGGAGGGACGGAAACACCATATATTTT. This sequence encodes CASSLAFKVGRDGNTIYF.

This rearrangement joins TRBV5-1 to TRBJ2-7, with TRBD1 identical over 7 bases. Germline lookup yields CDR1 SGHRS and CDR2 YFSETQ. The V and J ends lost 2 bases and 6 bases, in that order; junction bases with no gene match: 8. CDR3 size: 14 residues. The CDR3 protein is CASSFRDRSSEQYF. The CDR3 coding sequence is TGCGCCAGCAGCTTCCGGGACAGAAGTAGCGAGCAGTACTTC.

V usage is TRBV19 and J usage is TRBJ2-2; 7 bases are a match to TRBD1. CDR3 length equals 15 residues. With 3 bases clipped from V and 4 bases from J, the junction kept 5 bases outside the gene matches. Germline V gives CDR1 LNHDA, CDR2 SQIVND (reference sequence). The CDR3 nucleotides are TGTGCCAGTAGTATTGCAGGGGGTAGCACCGGGGAGCTGTTTTTT. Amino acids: CASSIAGGSTGELFF.

The CDR3 DNA follows: TGTGCCAGCAGTTCCCAGGGGGCGACTGAAGCTTTCTTT. Protein product: CASSSQGATEAFF. The chain joins TRBV6-2 or TRBV6-3 to TRBJ1-1; 8 nucleotides match TRBD1. Germline V gene lookup returns CDR1 MNHEY and CDR2 SVGEGT. The CDR3 totals 13 residues. The junction had 3 bases not matched to a gene; V was cut back by 4 bases and J by 5 bases.

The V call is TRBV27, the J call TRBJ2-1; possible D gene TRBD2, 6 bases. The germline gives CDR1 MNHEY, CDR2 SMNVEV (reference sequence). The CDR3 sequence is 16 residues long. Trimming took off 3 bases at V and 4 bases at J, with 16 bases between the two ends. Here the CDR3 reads CASSFDYRGSYNEQFF. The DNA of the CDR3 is TGTGCCAGCAGTTTTGATTACCGGGGGTCTTACAATGAGCAGTTCTTC.

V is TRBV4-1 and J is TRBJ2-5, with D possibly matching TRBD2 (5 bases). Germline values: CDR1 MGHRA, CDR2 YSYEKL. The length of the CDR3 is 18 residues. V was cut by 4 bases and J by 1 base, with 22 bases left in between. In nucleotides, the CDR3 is TGCGCCAGCAGCCCCCCCCAGCGGCGCCAGAACCCCCAAGAGACCCAGTACTTC. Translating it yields CASSPPQRRQNPQETQYF.

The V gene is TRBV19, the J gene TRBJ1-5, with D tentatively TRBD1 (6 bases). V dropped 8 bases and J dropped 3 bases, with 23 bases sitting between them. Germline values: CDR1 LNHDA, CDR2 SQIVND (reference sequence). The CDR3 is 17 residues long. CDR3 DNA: TGTGCCAGTGCCACCGGGACACAAATTGGGGCCAATCAGCCCCAGCATTTT. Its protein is CASATGTQIGANQPQHF.

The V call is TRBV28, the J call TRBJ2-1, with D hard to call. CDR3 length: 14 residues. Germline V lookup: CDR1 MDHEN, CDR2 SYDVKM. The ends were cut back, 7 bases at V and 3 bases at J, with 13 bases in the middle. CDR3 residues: CASNTMAGYNEQFF. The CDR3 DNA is TGTGCCAGCAATACTATGGCCGGCTACAATGAGCAGTTCTTC.

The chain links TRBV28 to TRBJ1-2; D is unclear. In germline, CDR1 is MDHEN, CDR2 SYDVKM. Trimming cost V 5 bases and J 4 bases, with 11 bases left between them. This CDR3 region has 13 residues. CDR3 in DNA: TGTGCCAGCAGTCCTCAGGTGGGCTATGGCTACACCTTC. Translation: CASSPQVGYGYTF.

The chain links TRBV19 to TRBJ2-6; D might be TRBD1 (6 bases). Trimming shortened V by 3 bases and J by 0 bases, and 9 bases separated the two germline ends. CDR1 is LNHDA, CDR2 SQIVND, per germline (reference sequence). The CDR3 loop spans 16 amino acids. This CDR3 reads CASSIIGGSGANVLTF. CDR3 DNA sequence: TGTGCCAGTAGTATTATAGGGGGCTCTGGGGCCAACGTCCTGACTTTC.

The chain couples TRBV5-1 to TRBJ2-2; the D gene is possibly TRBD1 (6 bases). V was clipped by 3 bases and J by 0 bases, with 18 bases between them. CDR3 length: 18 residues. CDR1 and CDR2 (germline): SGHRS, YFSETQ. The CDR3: CASSSGLQGGSNTGELFF. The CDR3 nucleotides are TGCGCCAGCAGCTCCGGTTTACAGGGTGGGTCGAACACCGGGGAGCTGTTTTTT.

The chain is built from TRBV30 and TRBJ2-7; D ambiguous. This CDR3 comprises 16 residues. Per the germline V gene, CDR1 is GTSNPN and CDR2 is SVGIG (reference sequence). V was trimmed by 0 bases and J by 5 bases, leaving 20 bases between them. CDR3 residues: CAWSVPVYGDSHEQYF. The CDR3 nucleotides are TGTGCCTGGAGTGTACCGGTTTACGGAGATTCCCACGAGCAGTACTTC. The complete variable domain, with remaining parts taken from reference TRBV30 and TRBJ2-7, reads SQTIHQWPATLVQPVGSPLSLECTVEGTSNPNLYWYRQAAGRGLQLLFYSVGIGQISSEVPQNLSASRPQDRQFILSSKKLLLSDSGFYLCAWSVPVYGDSHEQYFGPGTRLTVT.

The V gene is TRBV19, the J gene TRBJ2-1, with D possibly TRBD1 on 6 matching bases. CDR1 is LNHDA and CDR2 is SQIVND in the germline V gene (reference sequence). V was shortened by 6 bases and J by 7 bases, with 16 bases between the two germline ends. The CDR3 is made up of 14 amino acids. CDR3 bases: TGTGCCAGTAGGACCACAGGGTTTCAGAATGAGCAGTTCTTC. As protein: CASRTTGFQNEQFF.

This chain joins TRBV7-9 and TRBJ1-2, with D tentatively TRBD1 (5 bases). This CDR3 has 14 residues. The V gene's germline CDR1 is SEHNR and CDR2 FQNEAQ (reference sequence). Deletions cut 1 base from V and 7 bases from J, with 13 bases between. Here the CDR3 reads CASSLGGRVAGYTF. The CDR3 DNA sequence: TGTGCCAGCAGCTTAGGAGGCAGGGTGGCTGGCTACACCTTC.

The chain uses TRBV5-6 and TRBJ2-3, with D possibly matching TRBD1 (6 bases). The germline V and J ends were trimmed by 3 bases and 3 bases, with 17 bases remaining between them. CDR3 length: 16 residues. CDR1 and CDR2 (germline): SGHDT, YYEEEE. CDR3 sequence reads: CASSSPGQKGTDTQYF. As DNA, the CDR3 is TGTGCCAGCAGCTCTCCGGGACAAAAAGGGACAGATACGCAGTATTTT.

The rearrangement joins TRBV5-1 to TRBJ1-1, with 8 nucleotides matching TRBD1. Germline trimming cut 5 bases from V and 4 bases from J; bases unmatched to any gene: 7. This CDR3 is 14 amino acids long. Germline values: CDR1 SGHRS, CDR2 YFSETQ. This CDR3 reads CASRQDRVGTEAFF. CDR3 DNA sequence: TGCGCCAGCAGGCAGGACAGGGTGGGCACTGAAGCTTTCTTT.

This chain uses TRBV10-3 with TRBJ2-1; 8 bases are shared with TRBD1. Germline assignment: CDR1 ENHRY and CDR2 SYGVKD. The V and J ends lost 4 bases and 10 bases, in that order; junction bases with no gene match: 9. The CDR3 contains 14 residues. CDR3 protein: CAISGSTGAGEQFF. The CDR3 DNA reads TGTGCCATCAGTGGTTCGACAGGGGCAGGGGAGCAGTTCTTC.